One and the same sample provided the 32 T cell receptor beta chains below, sequenced in a study of graft-versus-host responses after intestinal transplantation. Using immunoSEQ multiplex PCR, the repertoire was profiled, and TCRdb retains in-frame clones only, with some absent. Here the sample spans 85,000 to 130,000 clones, about 90% being singletons. No antigen has been assigned to these receptors. Sequencing was performed on unstimulated CD4+ T cells sorted from spleen or lymph node cells, taken before intestinal transplant. Receptor source: a human donor who received an intestinal transplant.

The chain links TRBV21-1 to TRBJ1-2; the D call TRBD1 from the table was never checked on the DNA. TRBV21-1 is a listed pseudogene. The CDR3 spans 17 residues. The DNA for the CDR3 is TGTGCCAGCTCACACACCCCCCAACAGACAAAATACTATGGCTACACCTTC. Translated, it gives CASSHTPQQTKYYGYTF.

The chain combines TRBV6-7 with TRBJ2-2, with D perhaps TRBD2 (6 bases). TRBV6-7 is an ORF, and what it does is uncertain. Trimming removed 8 bases at V and 0 bases at J, with 10 bases between. This CDR3 is built from 14 residues. DNA for the CDR3: TGTGCCAGCGAGGGGAGGACGAACACCGGGGAGCTGTTTTTT. Protein product: CASEGRTNTGELFF.

The chain uses TRBV5-1 and TRBJ2-2; D gene uncertain. Looked up from germline, CDR1 is SGHRS and CDR2 is YFSETQ. The CDR3 is 14 residues long. The V end was cut by 4 bases, the J end by 3 bases, with 10 bases between. The CDR3 reads CASSVLTDTGELFF. The CDR3 coding sequence is TGCGCCAGCAGCGTCCTTACAGACACCGGGGAGCTGTTTTTT.

V gene TRBV11-2 combines with J gene TRBJ1-3, with D perhaps matching TRBD1 (5 bases). The V and J ends lost 3 bases and 8 bases respectively, with 20 bases between them. Germline V gene lookup returns CDR1 SGHAT and CDR2 FQNNGV. The CDR3 runs to 16 residues. CDR3 protein: CASSFTLSTGRYTIYF. The CDR3 region has the DNA TGTGCCAGCAGCTTCACCCTCTCCACAGGACGCTACACCATATATTTT.

This chain uses TRBV27 with TRBJ2-5; tentatively, D is TRBD2 (5 bases). The DNA matches TRBJ2-7 better at its end, which makes the J call doubtful. This CDR3 is built from 14 residues. CDR1 is MNHEY and CDR2 is SMNVEV in the germline V gene (reference sequence). CDR3 sequence (DNA): TGTGCCTCCCGGGGTCGGGTGGGGAATTACGAGCAGTACTTC. This codes for CASRGRVGNYEQYF.

This clone is medium-sized. This chain links TRBV10-3 with TRBJ1-6; possibly TRBD1 for D (6 bases). Germline assignment: CDR1 ENHRY and CDR2 SYGVKD. Trimming removed 2 bases from V and 11 bases from J, with 13 bases in between. This CDR3 contains 14 residues. The CDR3 sequence is CAISEPRGLAPLHF. As DNA, the CDR3 is TGTGCCATCAGTGAGCCCCGGGGGCTTGCACCCCTCCACTTT.

This clone appeared a single time. This chain uses TRBV30 with TRBJ2-3; maybe TRBD2 (6 bases). V shed 7 bases and J shed 2 bases, with 13 bases lying between them. Germline CDR1 and CDR2: GTSNPN and SVGIG (reference sequence). CDR3 length: 13 amino acids. Written as DNA, the CDR3 is TGTGCCTTGGGACTCGGGAACACAGATACGCAGTATTTT. This codes for CALGLGNTDTQYF.

The genes are TRBV7-3 and TRBJ2-2; 9 bases agree with TRBD1. Germline-derived CDR1 and CDR2 are SGHTA and FQGTGA. The J segment lost 5 bases and the V segment lost 4 bases, leaving 5 bases of the junction unmatched. This CDR3 contains 15 residues. The CDR3 reads CASSYGTGITGELFF. For the CDR3, the DNA is TGTGCCAGCAGCTACGGGACAGGGATAACCGGGGAGCTGTTTTTT. The full variable domain, with the rest looked up from reference TRBV7-3 and TRBJ2-2, is GAGVSQTPSNKVTEKGKYVELRCDPISGHTALYWYRQSLGQGPEFLIYFQGTGAADDSGLPNDRFFAVRPEGSVSTLKIQRTERGDSAVYLCASSYGTGITGELFFGEGSRLTVL.

Only a few counts were recorded for this clone. Here the CDR3 reads CASSLGAGNQPQHF. CDR3 bases: TGTGCCAGCAGCTTAGGGGCCGGGAATCAGCCCCAGCATTTT. This chain uses TRBV7-2 with TRBJ1-5, with no clear D. V was clipped by 1 base and J by 4 bases, with 8 bases between them. Germline-derived CDR1 and CDR2 are SGHTA and FQGNSA. This CDR3 is 14 amino acids long.

The genes are TRBV19 and TRBJ1-5; 9 bases are shared with TRBD1. Unmatched junction bases numbered 3, after V lost 7 bases and J lost 2 bases. This CDR3 spans 14 amino acids. Germline V gene sequence: CDR1 LNHDA, CDR2 SQIVND (reference sequence). CDR3 sequence: CASKRTGGNQPQHF. The CDR3 coding sequence is TGTGCCAGTAAAAGGACAGGGGGCAATCAGCCCCAGCATTTT. Drawing the rest from reference TRBV19 and TRBJ1-5, the complete variable domain is DGGITQSPKYLFRKEGQNVTLSCEQNLNHDAMYWYRQDPGQGLRLIYYSQIVNDFQKGDIAEGYSVSREKKESFPLTVTSAQKNPTAFYLCASKRTGGNQPQHFGDGTRLSIL.

The V call is TRBV28, the J call TRBJ2-2; D could derive from TRBD1 or TRBD2 (5 bases each). Looked up from germline, CDR1 is MDHEN and CDR2 is SYDVKM. V was pared by 4 bases and J by 2 bases, with 17 bases between. CDR3 size: 17 residues. CDR3 in amino acids: CASSWGFSGQNTGELFF. Written as DNA, the CDR3 is TGTGCCAGCAGTTGGGGGTTCTCAGGACAAAACACCGGGGAGCTGTTTTTT.

Only one count was recorded for this clone. V and J are TRBV7-3 and TRBJ2-1; D possibly corresponds to TRBD1 (5 bases). V was pared by 3 bases and J by 5 bases, with 5 bases between. Per germline, CDR1 SGHTA and CDR2 FQGTGA. This CDR3 is 12 amino acids long. The CDR3 protein is CASSLTDNEQFF. Here the CDR3 DNA reads TGTGCCAGCAGCTTGACAGACAATGAGCAGTTCTTC.

This clone was picked up one time. The chain links TRBV18 to TRBJ2-2; TRBD2 matches 10 bases. Losses at the gene ends were 6 bases for V and 5 bases for J; bases not matched to a gene: 6. The CDR3 sequence is 15 residues long. The germline V gene encodes CDR1 KGHSH and CDR2 LQKENI. CDR3 amino acids: CASSPLAGATGELFF. The CDR3 coding sequence is TGTGCCAGCTCCCCCCTAGCGGGGGCTACCGGGGAGCTGTTTTTT.

The gene calls are TRBV4-1 and TRBJ2-1, with TRBD2 matching 7 bases. Germline V CDR1 and CDR2: MGHRA, YSYEKL. V was pared by 4 bases and J by 7 bases, with 10 bases of the junction left unmatched. This CDR3 spans 15 amino acids. The DNA of the CDR3 is TGCGCCAGCAGCCGGCTAGGGGAGGGGAGGAATGAGCAGTTCTTC. It encodes CASSRLGEGRNEQFF.

CDR3 coding DNA: TGTGCCAGCAGCACGGCTGGACTAGCGGGAGGAGAGACCCAGTACTTC. Protein: CASSTAGLAGGETQYF. V gene TRBV5-5 combines with J gene TRBJ2-5; 14 bases line up with TRBD2. The CDR3 totals 16 residues. Germline V gives CDR1 SGHKS, CDR2 YYEKEE (reference sequence). Losses at the gene ends were 4 bases for V and 4 bases for J; bases not matched to a gene: 6.

The rearrangement uses TRBV10-1 and TRBJ1-4; perhaps TRBD1 as D (5 bases). Germline values: CDR1 WNHNN, CDR2 SYGVQD (reference sequence). This CDR3 contains 17 residues. The V gene lost 3 bases and the J gene lost 5 bases, with 19 bases spanning the gap. CDR3 sequence (DNA): TGCGCCAGCAGTGAAGCAGGCGACAGACGCCACAATGAAAAACTGTTTTTT. It specifies CASSEAGDRRHNEKLFF.

The CDR3 loop is CASRIDNTNTGELFF. CDR3 in DNA: TGTGCCAGCAGAATCGATAATACGAACACCGGGGAGCTGTTTTTT. J is TRBJ2-2 and V is TRBV5-4; no definite D call. This CDR3 region has 15 residues. The V gene lost 5 bases and the J gene lost 0 bases, with 11 bases spanning the gap. The germline CDR1 and CDR2 sequences are SGHNT and YYREEE (reference sequence).

This rearrangement joins TRBV19 to TRBJ1-6; D perhaps matches TRBD1 (5 bases). Germline CDR1 and CDR2: LNHDA and SQIVND (reference sequence). The CDR3 runs 14 residues. The V end lost 7 bases, the J end lost 9 bases, and 16 bases lay between the germline ends. CDR3 sequence (DNA): TGTGCCAGTAAGGGGTCCGTCGACCGTTCACCCCTCCACTTT. The encoded protein is CASKGSVDRSPLHF.

In its sample, this clone was seen a few times. The chain links TRBV6-6 to TRBJ2-7; D is undetermined. Germline V gene lookup returns CDR1 MNHNY and CDR2 SVGAGI (reference sequence). Trimming pared 6 bases from V and 0 bases from J, leaving 12 bases between. This CDR3 region has 14 residues. CDR3 nucleotide sequence: TGTGCCAGCAGGCCGACTGGAAGCTCCTACGAGCAGTACTTC. This translates into CASRPTGSSYEQYF.

The chain has TRBV30 and TRBJ2-4, with D maybe TRBD2 (6 bases). CDR1 and CDR2 from the germline V gene are GTSNPN and SVGIG (reference sequence). This CDR3 has 13 residues. The V gene lost 1 base and the J gene lost 7 bases, with 11 bases spanning the gap. CDR3 in amino acids: CAWSAGDVNIQYF. The DNA of the CDR3 is TGTGCCTGGAGTGCGGGGGACGTTAACATTCAGTACTTC.

The genes are TRBV9 and TRBJ2-3, with 7 positions matching TRBD2. V lost 4 bases and J lost 6; bases outside the gene matches: 11. This CDR3 is 15 amino acids long. CDR1 SGDLS and CDR2 YYNGEE come from the germline V gene. The CDR3 DNA reads as TGTGCCAGCAGCCCTCCCCCGGGGGGAGTGGATACGCAGTATTTT. As protein: CASSPPPGGVDTQYF.

This rearrangement joins TRBV10-3 to TRBJ1-3; no clear D. The CDR3 is 14 residues long. V was clipped by 6 bases and J by 4 bases, with 13 bases between them. CDR1 is ENHRY and CDR2 is SYGVKD in the germline V gene. The CDR3 nucleotides are TGTGCCATCAGGGGGTCGGCCGAAGGAAACACCATATATTTT. It codes for CAIRGSAEGNTIYF.

The chain carries TRBV10-3 and TRBJ2-1; TRBD2 matches at 7 bases. CDR1 ENHRY and CDR2 SYGVKD come from the germline V gene. Trimming took 2 bases from V and 10 from J; bases not matched to a gene: 11. This CDR3 comprises 15 residues. The CDR3 loop reads CAISEGRGTAREQFF. In DNA, the CDR3 is TGTGCCATCAGTGAGGGGCGGGGGACCGCGCGCGAGCAGTTCTTC.

The chain recombines TRBV18 with TRBJ1-4; D is unresolved. Germline lookup yields CDR1 KGHSH and CDR2 LQKENI. CDR3 length: 18 amino acids. Trimming left V 3 bases short and J 0 bases short, with 17 bases between. The CDR3 nucleotides read TGTGCCAGCTCACCCCAACCTGTTAGGGCTTCAACTAATGAAAAACTGTTTTTT. Protein product: CASSPQPVRASTNEKLFF.

The genes are TRBV27 and TRBJ1-5; possible D gene TRBD1, 5 bases. In germline, CDR1 is MNHEY, CDR2 SMNVEV (reference sequence). The CDR3 totals 14 residues. V was clipped by 7 bases and J by 0 bases, with 10 bases between them. The CDR3 sequence is CASNTDSSNQPQHF. The CDR3 DNA is TGTGCCAGCAACACAGACAGTAGCAATCAGCCCCAGCATTTT.

The genes are TRBV5-1 and TRBJ2-1; 15 nucleotides agree with TRBD2. The junction had 3 bases not matched to a gene; V was cut back by 4 bases and J by 4 bases. This CDR3 has 16 residues. CDR1 is SGHRS and CDR2 is YFSETQ in the germline V gene. The DNA of the CDR3 is TGCGCCAGCAGCCCGGGACTAGCGGGAGGATACAATGAGCAGTTCTTC. Its protein product is CASSPGLAGGYNEQFF.

This CDR3 is CASSLVASSYNEQFF. The CDR3 DNA reads as TGTGCCAGCAGCTTAGTGGCGAGCTCCTACAATGAGCAGTTCTTC. This rearrangement joins TRBV7-6 to TRBJ2-1; D is unresolved. The CDR3 spans 15 residues. V lost 1 base to trimming and J lost 0 bases, with 7 bases between them. From germline, CDR1 is SGHVS and CDR2 FNYEAQ.

This sequence joins TRBV5-6 and TRBJ2-1; D is uncertain. Trimming took off 0 bases at V and 11 bases at J, with 12 bases between the two ends. This CDR3 contains 13 residues. CDR1 and CDR2 from the germline V gene are SGHDT and YYEEEE. DNA of the CDR3: TGTGCCAGCAGCTTGGCCCGGGCCTCACAGCAGTTCTTC. Its translation is CASSLARASQQFF.

The chain combines TRBV6-1 with TRBJ2-7, with 11 bases aligning to TRBD1. This CDR3 is built from 14 residues. From germline, CDR1 is MNHNS and CDR2 SASEGT. V shed 6 bases and J 3 bases; nucleotides not matched to a gene: 4. The CDR3, as DNA: TGTGCCAGCAGCCGGACAGGGGGCGGCTACGAGCAGTACTTC. Amino acids: CASSRTGGGYEQYF.

The rearrangement links TRBV7-3 to TRBJ2-2, with TRBD1 as a possible D gene (6 bases). The CDR3 contains 16 residues. Germline V gene data show CDR1 as SGHTA and CDR2 as FQGTGA. The V end lost 5 bases, the J end lost 6 bases, and 19 bases lay between the germline ends. The chain's CDR3 is CASSPMGAVGSGELFF. CDR3 DNA: TGTGCCAGCAGCCCTATGGGGGCGGTCGGGTCCGGGGAGCTGTTTTTT.

V is TRBV4-1 and J is TRBJ2-7; the D gene is possibly TRBD1 (5 bases). The CDR3 consists of 16 residues. CDR1 and CDR2 (germline): MGHRA, YSYEKL. V shed 0 bases and J shed 0 bases, with 12 bases lying between them. CDR3 loop: CASSQEPDSSSYEQYF. The CDR3 DNA follows: TGCGCCAGCAGCCAAGAGCCCGACAGCAGCTCCTACGAGCAGTACTTC.

V usage is TRBV12-5 and J usage is TRBJ2-6; no firm D call. Trimming pared 0 bases from V and 2 bases from J, leaving 11 bases between. Germline lookup yields CDR1 LGHNT and CDR2 FRNRAP. The CDR3 has 17 residues. This CDR3 reads CASGLVQGIAGANVLTF. The CDR3 DNA follows: TGTGCTAGTGGTTTGGTTCAAGGGATCGCTGGGGCCAACGTCCTGACTTTC.